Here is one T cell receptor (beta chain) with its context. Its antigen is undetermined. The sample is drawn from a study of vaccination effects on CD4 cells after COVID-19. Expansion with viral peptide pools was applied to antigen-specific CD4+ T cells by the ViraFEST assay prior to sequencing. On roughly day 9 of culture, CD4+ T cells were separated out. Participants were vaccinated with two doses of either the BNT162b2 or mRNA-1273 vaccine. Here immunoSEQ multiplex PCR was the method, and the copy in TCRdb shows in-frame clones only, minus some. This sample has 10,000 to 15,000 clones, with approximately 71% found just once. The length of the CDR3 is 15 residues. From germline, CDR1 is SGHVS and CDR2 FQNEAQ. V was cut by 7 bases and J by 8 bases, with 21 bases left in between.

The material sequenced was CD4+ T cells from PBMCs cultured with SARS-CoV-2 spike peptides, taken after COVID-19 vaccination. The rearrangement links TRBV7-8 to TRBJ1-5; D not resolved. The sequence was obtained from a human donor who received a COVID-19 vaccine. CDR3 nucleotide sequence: TGTGCCAGCACCTCTACAGCAGACCTTGGGGAGCCCCAGCATTTT. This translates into CASTSTADLGEPQHF. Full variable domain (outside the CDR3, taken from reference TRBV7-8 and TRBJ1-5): GAGVSQSPRYKVAKRGQDVALRCDPISGHVSLFWYQQALGQGPEFLTYFQNEAQLDKSGLPSDRFFAERPEGSVSTLKIQRTQQEDSAVYLCASTSTADLGEPQHFGDGTRLSIL.